The text below deals with one TCR beta chain. In its sample, this clonotype was seen many times. Its antigen is unknown. No qualities accompany the bases; no much larger clone lies one base away. The library was built by means of 5' RACE. Sequencing relied on an Illumina HiSeq 2000. A universal primer binding site was introduced by template switching, and a unique molecular identifier was present in the final cDNA, enabling accurate counting of TCR cDNA molecules. Specific primers in the conserved constant-segment region were used to synthesize first-strand cDNA for the TCR alpha and beta chains. Each cDNA library was double barcoded, with a SMART-Mk sample barcode plus Illumina barcodes, to control for contamination. TruSeq adapter sequences, together with Illumina sample barcodes, were added in two successive PCR steps. The TCR alpha and beta cDNA libraries were sequenced on the Illumina HiSeq platform using custom primers. Per the authors' processing: Unique molecular identifiers were extracted from raw reads with MiGEC, and CDR3 positions were determined with MiXCR. For each individual, recombination models were inferred using an EM algorithm with the repgenHMM and IGoR tools. The analysis of shared clonotypes was done with the tcR package in R, with sharing normalized by the product of cloneset sizes. To study raw recombination free of thymic and clonal selection effects, out-of-frame nonproductive sequences were analyzed. The public reads were reanalyzed by TCRdb: fastp trimming at Q25, MiXCR alignment, in-frame beta chains only. Under each unique CDR3 protein, matching rows form one entry showing the most common genes and DNA. None of the V and J calls come from the authors' own analysis; TCRdb made them. The sample table contains under 400,000 distinct CDR3 sequences; only one count was recorded for 9% to 10% of them. About 9.1% of the sample is taken by the ten largest.

All donors were healthy Caucasians. Three unrelated non-twin adults were additionally sequenced: a male aged 18 to 30, a male aged 50 to 60 and a female aged 50 to 60. Using Miltenyi CD45RO+ enrichment and human naive T-cell isolation kits, memory (CD45RO+) and naive T cells were isolated from PBMC. This sample is drawn from a study of identical twins (dated by TCRdb to the mid-2010s). In terms of the full investigation: To test whether fetal clonotypes persist, this study deep-sequenced TCR alpha and beta repertoires from monozygotic twins, from unrelated adults of various ages, and from cord blood. To rule out contamination, the twin experiments were replicated at different times with different library preparation protocols.

V and J are trimmed by 0 bases and 9 bases, and the gene matches miss 5 bases of the junction. The germline V gene (reference sequence) supplies CDR1 DFQATT and CDR2 SNEGSKA. The CDR3 starts with the cysteine, ends with the phenylalanine, and has 14 residues. Solely the CDR3 DNA is kept, with 42 bases framed from the first base. Findings and caveats that apply to the study as a whole: Compared with coincidental sharing between unrelated individuals, out-of-frame TCR alpha sequences shared between twins had an excess of sequences with low generation probability. Invariant T cells such as MAIT and iNKT could partly confound zero-insertion analyses, although diverse VJ usage argued against such confounding for most clonotypes. Out-of-frame TCR alpha sharing in monozygotic twins was systematically underestimated by recombination models, whereas sharing between unrelated individuals was in agreement with the recombination models. In beta out-of-frame sequences, excess twin sharing was weaker, because having fewer shared sequences lowered the signal-to-noise ratio. Because the same donors could not be followed over many years, the conclusions relied on cross-sectional statistical analysis. Abundant cord blood beta clonotypes carried fewer insertions; young adult naive repertoires showed a weaker similar trend, while memory repertoires showed none.

The receptor chain draws on TRBV20-1 and TRBJ2-4, with 10 bases aligning to TRBD2. The clonotype was recovered from a woman aged 50 to 60 in good health. The source material was naive T cells sorted from blood. The cell subset or site label corresponds to: cells isolated with a human naive T-cell isolation kit. The CDR3 loop reads CSARDTAGGTIQYF. DNA sequence: TGCAGTGCTAGAGATACAGCGGGAGGGACCATTCAGTACTTC.